This TCR beta chain was captured by sequencing in a study of CD8 T cells in Susac syndrome. Sequencing of TCR beta was carried out in blood CD8+ and CD4+ T cells. RNA totalling about 0.45 to 1 ug underwent reverse transcription with random hexamers. TCRdb recomputed calls from the immunoSEQ multiplex PCR reads with MiXCR, one row per CDR3 protein. The sample gives about 280,000 distinct CDR3 sequences, 85% of which show up once; 0.11% is in the top ten. The CDR3 covers 13 residues. The V end was cut by 6 bases, the J end by 4 bases, with 11 bases between. In germline, CDR1 is SEHNR, CDR2 FQNEAQ (reference sequence).

The rearrangement joins TRBV7-9 to TRBJ2-3; D perhaps matches TRBD1 (5 bases). The sequenced sample consisted of CD8+ T cells from PBMCs. This receptor was obtained from a human donor with multiple sclerosis. CDR3 coding DNA: TGTGCCAGCAGGTATCAAGGGGCAGATACGCAGTATTTT. Translating gives CASRYQGADTQYF.